This T cell receptor beta chain emerged from a study of cytomegalovirus exposure and HLA in healthy donors. Overall study context: As an earlier analysis found, roughly 170 million T cells yielded about 100 million unique TCR beta sequences.

It was with 60 Vbeta and 13 Jbeta primers that the PCR ran. In the authors' methods: An analysis performed later counted 72 million or so unique TCR beta chains (roughly 11 million of them shared). Sequencing used immunoSEQ multiplex PCR; TCRdb keeps in-frame clones, though not all of them. Clone size and V and J calls were adopted from that table, with D and trimming inferred from the DNA. The data contain approximately 100,000 clones, 74% of them singletons. On this clone itself: Its antigen is not known.

Study observations and caveats: High specificity and sensitivity for cytomegalovirus status were reported for the classifier.

The CDR3 contains 14 residues. CDR1 is ENHRY, CDR2 SYGVKD, per germline. Trimming took 3 bases from V and 3 from J; bases not matched to a gene: 0. The specimen sequenced was PBMCs. The V and J genes are TRBV10-3 and TRBJ2-2; 8 nucleotides align to TRBD2. The receptor was isolated from a human donor in good health. CDR3 DNA: TGTGCCATCAGTGACGGGGGGGACACCGGGGAGCTGTTTTTT. Translation gives CAISDGGDTGELFF.